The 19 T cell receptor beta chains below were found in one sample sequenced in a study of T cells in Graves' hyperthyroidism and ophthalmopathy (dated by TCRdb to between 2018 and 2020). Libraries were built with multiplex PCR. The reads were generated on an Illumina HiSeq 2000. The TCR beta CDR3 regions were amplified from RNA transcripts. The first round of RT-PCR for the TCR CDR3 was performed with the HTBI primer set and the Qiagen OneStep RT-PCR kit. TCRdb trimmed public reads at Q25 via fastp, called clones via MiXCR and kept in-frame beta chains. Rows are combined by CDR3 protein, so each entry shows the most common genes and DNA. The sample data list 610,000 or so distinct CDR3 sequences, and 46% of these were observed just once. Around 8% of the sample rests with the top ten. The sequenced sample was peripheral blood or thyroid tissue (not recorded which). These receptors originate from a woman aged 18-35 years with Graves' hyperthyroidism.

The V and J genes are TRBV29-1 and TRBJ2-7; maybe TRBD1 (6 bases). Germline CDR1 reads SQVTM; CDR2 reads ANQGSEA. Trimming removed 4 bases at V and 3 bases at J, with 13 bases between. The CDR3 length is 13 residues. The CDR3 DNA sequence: TGCAGCGTTGTTTTACAGGGTCGCTACGAGCAGTACTTC. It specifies CSVVLQGRYEQYF.

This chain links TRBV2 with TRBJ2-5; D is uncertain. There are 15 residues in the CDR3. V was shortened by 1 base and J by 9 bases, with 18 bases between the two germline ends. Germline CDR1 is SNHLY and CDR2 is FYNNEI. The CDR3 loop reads CASSEGQTSNQPQYF. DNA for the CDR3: TGTGCCAGCAGTGAAGGACAAACGAGCAATCAGCCCCAGTACTTC. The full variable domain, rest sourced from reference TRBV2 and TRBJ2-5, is EPEVTQTPSHQVTQMGQEVILRCVPISNHLYFYWYRQILGQKVEFLVSFYNNEISEKSEIFDDQFSVERPDGSNFTLKIRSTKLEDSAMYFCASSEGQTSNQPQYFGPGTRLLVL.

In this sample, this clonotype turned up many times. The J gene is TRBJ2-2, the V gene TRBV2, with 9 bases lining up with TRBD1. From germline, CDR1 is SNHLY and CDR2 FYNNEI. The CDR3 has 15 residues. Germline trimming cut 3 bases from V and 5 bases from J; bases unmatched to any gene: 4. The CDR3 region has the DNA TGTGCCAGCAGTGAGGGGACAGGGCAAACCGGGGAGCTGTTTTTT. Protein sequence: CASSEGTGQTGELFF.

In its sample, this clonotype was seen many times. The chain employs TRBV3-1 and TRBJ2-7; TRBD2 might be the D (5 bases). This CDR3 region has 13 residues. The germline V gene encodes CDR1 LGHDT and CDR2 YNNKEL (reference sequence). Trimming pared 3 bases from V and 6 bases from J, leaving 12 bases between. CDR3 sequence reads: CASSHEGAAEQYF. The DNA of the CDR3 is TGTGCCAGCAGCCATGAGGGAGCCGCCGAGCAGTACTTC.

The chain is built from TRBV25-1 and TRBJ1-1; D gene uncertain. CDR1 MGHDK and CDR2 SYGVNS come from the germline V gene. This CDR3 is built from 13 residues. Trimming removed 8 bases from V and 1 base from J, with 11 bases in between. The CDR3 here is CASRVGRNTEAFF. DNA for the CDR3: TGTGCCAGCCGCGTAGGGAGGAACACTGAAGCTTTCTTT.

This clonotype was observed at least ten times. CDR3 in amino acids: CASSLLGQGAEAFF. The CDR3, as DNA: TGTGCCAGCAGCTTGCTAGGACAGGGAGCTGAAGCTTTCTTT. This chain connects TRBV7-9 to TRBJ1-1; TRBD1 agrees at 8 bases. The V gene end was trimmed by 3 bases and the J gene end by 6 bases; junction bases not matched to a gene: 6. The CDR3 totals 14 residues. Germline-derived CDR1 and CDR2 are SEHNR and FQNEAQ (reference sequence).

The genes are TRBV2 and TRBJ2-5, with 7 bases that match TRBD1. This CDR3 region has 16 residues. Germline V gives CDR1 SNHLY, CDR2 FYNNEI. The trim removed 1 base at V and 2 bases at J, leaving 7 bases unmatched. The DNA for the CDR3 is TGTGCCAGCAGTGAAGACGTGGGGACAGATCAAGAGACCCAGTACTTC. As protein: CASSEDVGTDQETQYF.

CDR3 sequence: CSASTSGRGTDTQYF. CDR3 sequence (DNA): TGCAGTGCTAGTACTAGCGGGAGAGGCACAGATACGCAGTATTTT. The chain combines TRBV20-1 with TRBJ2-3; 11 nucleotides agree with TRBD2. In germline, CDR1 is DFQATT, CDR2 SNEGSKA (reference sequence). Unmatched junction bases numbered 3, after V lost 3 bases and J lost 1 base. The CDR3 contains 15 residues.

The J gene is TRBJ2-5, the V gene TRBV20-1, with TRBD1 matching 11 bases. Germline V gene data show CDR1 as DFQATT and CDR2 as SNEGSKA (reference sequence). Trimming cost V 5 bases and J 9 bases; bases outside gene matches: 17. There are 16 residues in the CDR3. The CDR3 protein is CSADGQGAYGNQPQYF. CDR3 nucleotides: TGCAGTGCTGACGGACAGGGGGCTTATGGCAATCAGCCCCAGTACTTC.

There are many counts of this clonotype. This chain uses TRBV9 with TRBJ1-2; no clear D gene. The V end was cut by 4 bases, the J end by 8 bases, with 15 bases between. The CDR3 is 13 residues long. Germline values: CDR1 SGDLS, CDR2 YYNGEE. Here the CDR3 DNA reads TGTGCCAGCAGCCCCCGCCCGGGAGGGGGCTACACCTTC. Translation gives CASSPRPGGGYTF. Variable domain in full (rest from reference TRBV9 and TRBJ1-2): DSGVTQTPKHLITATGQRVTLRCSPRSGDLSVYWYQQSLDQGLQFLIQYYNGEERAKGNILERFSAQQFPDLHSELNLSSLELGDSALYFCASSPRPGGGYTFGSGTRLTVV.

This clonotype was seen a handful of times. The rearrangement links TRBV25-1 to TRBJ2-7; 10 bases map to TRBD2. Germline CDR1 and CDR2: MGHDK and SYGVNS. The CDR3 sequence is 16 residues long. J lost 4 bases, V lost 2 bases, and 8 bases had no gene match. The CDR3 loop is CASSEGASGSPYEQYF. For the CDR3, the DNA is TGTGCCAGCAGTGAAGGGGCTAGCGGGAGCCCTTACGAGCAGTACTTC.

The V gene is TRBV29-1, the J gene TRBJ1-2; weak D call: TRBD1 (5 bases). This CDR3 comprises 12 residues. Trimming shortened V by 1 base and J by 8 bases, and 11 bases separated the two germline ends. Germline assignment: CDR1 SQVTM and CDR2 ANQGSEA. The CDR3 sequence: CSVEVGRQGYTF. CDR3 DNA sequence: TGCAGCGTTGAAGTGGGGCGACAGGGCTACACCTTC.

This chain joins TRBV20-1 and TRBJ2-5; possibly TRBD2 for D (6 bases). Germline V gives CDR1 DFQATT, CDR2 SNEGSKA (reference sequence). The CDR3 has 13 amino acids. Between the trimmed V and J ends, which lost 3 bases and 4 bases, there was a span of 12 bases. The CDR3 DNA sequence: TGCAGTGCTAGTTTCGGGAGTGGAGAGACCCAGTACTTC. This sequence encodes CSASFGSGETQYF.

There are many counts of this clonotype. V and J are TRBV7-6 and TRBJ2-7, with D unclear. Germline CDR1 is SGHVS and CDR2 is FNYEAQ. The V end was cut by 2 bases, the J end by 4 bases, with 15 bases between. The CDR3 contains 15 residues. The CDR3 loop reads CASSLSDGKIYEQYF. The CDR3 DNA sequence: TGTGCCAGCAGCTTATCCGACGGAAAGATTTACGAGCAGTACTTC.

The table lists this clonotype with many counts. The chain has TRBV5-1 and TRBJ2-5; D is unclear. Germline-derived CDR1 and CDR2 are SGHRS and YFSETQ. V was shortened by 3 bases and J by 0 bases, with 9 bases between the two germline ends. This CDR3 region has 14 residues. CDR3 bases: TGCGCCAGCAGCTCCAGGTCGAACCAAGAGACCCAGTACTTC. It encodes CASSSRSNQETQYF.

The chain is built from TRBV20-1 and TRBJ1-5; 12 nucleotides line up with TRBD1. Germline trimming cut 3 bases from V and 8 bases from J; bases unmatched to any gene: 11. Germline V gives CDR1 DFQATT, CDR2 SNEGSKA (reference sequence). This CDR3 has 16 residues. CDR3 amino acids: CSARGTGGFGNEPQHF. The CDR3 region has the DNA TGCAGTGCTAGGGGGACAGGGGGCTTTGGGAATGAGCCCCAGCATTTT.

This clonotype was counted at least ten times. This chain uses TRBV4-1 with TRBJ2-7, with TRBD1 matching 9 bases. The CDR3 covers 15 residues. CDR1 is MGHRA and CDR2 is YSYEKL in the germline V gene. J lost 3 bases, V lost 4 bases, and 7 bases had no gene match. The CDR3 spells CASSPRGTGYYEQYF. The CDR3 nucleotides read TGCGCCAGCAGCCCAAGGGGGACAGGGTACTACGAGCAGTACTTC.

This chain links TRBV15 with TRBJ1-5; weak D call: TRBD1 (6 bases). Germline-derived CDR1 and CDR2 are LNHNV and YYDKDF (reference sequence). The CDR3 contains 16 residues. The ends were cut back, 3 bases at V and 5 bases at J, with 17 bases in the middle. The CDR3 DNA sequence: TGTGCCACCAGCAGGAGAGGGGGGGAAGAAGATCAGCCCCAGCATTTT. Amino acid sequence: CATSRRGGEEDQPQHF.

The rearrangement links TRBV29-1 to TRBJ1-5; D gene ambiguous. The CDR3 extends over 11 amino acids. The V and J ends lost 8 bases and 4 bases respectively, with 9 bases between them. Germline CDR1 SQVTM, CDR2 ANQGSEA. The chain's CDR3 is CSSAANQPQHF. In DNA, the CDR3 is TGCAGCTCGGCAGCGAATCAGCCCCAGCATTTT.